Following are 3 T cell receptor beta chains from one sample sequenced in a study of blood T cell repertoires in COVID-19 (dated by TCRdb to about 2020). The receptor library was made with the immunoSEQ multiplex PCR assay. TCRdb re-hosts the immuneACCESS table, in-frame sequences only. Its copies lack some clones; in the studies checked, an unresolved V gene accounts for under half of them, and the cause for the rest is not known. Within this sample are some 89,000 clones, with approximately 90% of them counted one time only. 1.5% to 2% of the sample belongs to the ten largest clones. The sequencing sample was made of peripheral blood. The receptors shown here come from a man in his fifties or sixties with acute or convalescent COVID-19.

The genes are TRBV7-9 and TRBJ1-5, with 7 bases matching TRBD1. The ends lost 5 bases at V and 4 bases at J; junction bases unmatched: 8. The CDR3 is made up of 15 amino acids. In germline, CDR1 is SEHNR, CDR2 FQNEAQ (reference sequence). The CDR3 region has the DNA TGTGCCAGCAGCGAACGGGGGACAGAAAATCAGCCCCAGCATTTT. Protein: CASSERGTENQPQHF.

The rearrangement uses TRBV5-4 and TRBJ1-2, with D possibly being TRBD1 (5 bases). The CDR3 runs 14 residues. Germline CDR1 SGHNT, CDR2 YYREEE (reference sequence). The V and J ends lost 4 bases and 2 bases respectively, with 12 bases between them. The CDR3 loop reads CASSQGGLNYGYTF. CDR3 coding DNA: TGTGCCAGCAGCCAGGGTGGTTTGAACTATGGCTACACCTTC.

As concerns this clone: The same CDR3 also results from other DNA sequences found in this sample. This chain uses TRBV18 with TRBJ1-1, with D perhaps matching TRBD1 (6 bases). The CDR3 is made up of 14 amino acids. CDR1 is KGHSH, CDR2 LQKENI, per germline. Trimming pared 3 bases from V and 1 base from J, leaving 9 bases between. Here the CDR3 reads CASSPLQGNTEAFF. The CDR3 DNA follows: TGTGCCAGCTCACCTTTACAGGGGAACACTGAAGCTTTCTTT.